This TCR beta chain was captured by sequencing in a study of molecular identifiers for immune sequencing clone quantification. This clonotype was recorded many times. Antigen: not known. MiXCR, applied by TCRdb to the PCR reads, yields one record per CDR3 protein. The sample lists hundreds of thousands of distinct CDR3 sequences; roughly 21% were seen once. Findings of the study overall: Clone sizes could be underestimated for highly expanded clones when identical TCR molecules share a barcode. The share of molecules held by clones above 20 RNA copies was over 98% in effector cells and under 1% in naive cells.

Germline assignment: CDR1 MNHEY and CDR2 SVGAGI. This CDR3 region has 13 residues. V shed 2 bases and J shed 3 bases, with 8 bases lying between them. This clonotype was obtained from a human donor in good health. Some libraries in this study had Jurkat cell RNA spiked in. The V gene is TRBV6-5, the J gene TRBJ2-7, with no clear D. Sample: naive CD8+ T cells from blood, with Jurkat cell RNA spiked in. The subset was: FACS-sorted CD8+CD4-CCR7+CD45RA+ naive T cells. The CDR3 protein is CASSYRTSYEQYF. The CDR3 region has the DNA TGTGCCAGCAGTTACAGGACGAGCTACGAGCAGTACTTC.